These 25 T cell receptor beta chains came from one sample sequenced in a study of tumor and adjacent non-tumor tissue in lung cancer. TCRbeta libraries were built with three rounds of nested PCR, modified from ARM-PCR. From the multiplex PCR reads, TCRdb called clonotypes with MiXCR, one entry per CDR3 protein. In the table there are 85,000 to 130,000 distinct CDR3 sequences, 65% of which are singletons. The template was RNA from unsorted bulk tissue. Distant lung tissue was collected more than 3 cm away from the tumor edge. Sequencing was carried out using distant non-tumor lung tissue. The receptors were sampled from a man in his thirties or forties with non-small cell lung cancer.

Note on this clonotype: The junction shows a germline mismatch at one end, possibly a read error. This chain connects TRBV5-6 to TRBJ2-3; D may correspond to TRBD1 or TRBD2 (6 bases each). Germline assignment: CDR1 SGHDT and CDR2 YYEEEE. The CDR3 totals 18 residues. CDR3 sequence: CTSSPRGSGGTSTDTQYF. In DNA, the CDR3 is TGTACCAGCAGCCCCAGAGGGAGTGGGGGCACTAGCACGGATACGCAGTATTTT.

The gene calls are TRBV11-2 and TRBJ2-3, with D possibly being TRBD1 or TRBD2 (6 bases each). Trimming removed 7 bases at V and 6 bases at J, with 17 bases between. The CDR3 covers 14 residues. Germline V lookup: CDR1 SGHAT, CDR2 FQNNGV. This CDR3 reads CASNPSGGLDTQYF. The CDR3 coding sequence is TGTGCCAGCAACCCGAGTGGGGGGCTGGATACGCAGTATTTT.

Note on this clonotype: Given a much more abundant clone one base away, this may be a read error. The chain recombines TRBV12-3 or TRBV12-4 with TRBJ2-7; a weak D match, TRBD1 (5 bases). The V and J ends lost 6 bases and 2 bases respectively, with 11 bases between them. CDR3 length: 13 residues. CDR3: CASSKGHAYEQYF. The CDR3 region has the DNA TGTGCCAGCAGCAAAGGACATGCCTACGAGCAGTACTTC.

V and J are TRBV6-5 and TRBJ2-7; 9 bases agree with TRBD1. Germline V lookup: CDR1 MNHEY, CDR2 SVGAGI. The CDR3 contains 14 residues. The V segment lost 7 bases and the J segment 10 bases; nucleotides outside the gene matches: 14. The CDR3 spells CASTLHRGPIDQYF. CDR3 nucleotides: TGTGCCAGCACTTTACACAGGGGGCCCATCGACCAGTACTTC.

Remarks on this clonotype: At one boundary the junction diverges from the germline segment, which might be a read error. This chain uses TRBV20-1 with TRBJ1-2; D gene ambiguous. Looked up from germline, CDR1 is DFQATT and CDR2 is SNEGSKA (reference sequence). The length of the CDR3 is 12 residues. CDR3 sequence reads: CSAISRYYGYTF. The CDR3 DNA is TGCAGTGCTATCTCGCGGTACTATGGCTACACTTTC.

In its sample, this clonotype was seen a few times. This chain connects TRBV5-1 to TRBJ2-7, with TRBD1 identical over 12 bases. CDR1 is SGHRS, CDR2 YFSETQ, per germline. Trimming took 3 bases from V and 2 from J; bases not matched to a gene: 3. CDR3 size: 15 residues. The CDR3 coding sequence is TGCGCCAGCAGCTCGGGGACAGGGGGCACCTACGAGCAGTACTTC. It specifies CASSSGTGGTYEQYF.

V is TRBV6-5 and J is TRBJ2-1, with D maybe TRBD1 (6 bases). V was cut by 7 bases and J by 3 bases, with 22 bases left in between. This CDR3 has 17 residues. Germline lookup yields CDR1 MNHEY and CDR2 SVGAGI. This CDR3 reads CASNPRTVRAGYNEQFF. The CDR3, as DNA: TGTGCCAGCAACCCACGGACAGTGAGGGCCGGCTACAATGAGCAGTTCTTC.

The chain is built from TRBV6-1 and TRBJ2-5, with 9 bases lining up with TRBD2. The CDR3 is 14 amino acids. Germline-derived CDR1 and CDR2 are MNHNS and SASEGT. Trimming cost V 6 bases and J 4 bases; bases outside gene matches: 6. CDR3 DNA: TGTGCCAGCAGCGTAGGACTAGCGCGAGAGACCCAGTACTTC. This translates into CASSVGLARETQYF.

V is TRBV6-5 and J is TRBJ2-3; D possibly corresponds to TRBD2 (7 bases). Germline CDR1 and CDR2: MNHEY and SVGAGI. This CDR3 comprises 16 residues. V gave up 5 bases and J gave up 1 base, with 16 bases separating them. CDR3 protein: CASSKKEGGRTDTQYF. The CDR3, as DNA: TGTGCCAGCAGTAAAAAGGAGGGGGGGCGCACAGATACGCAGTATTTT.

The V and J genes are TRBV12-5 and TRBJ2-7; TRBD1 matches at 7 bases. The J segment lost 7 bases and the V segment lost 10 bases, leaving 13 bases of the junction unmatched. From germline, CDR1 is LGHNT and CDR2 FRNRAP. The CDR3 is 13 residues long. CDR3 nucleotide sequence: TGTGCTAATGGCCTACAGGGGTTATATGAGCAGTACTTC. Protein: CANGLQGLYEQYF. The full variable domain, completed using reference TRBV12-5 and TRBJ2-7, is DARVTQTPRHKVTEMGQEVTMRCQPILGHNTVFWYRQTMMQGLELLAYFRNRAPLDDSGMPKDRFSAEMPDATLATLKIQPSEPRDSAVYFCANGLQGLYEQYFGPGTRLTVT.

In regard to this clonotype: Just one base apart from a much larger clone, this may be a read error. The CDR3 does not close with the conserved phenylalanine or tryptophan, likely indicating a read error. The CDR3 DNA sequence: TGCGCCAGCAGCTTAAACGCCGGGACGGAGGGAAACATTCAGTACTAC. This encodes CASSLNAGTEGNIQYY. V usage is TRBV5-1 and J usage is TRBJ2-4; D possibly corresponds to TRBD2 (6 bases). V dropped 2 bases and J dropped 6 bases, with 18 bases sitting between them. The germline CDR1 and CDR2 sequences are SGHRS and YFSETQ. This CDR3 has 16 amino acids.

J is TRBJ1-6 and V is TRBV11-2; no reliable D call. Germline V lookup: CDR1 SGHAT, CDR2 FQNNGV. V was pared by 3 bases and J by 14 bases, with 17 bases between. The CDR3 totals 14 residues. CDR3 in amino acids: CASSLGSLNSSLHF. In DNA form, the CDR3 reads TGTGCCAGCAGCTTGGGCAGCCTTAACTCATCCCTCCACTTT.

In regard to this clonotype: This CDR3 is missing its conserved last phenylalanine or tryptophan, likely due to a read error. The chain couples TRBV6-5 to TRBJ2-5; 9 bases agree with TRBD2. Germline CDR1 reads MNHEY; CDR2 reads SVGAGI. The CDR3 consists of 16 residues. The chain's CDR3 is CASSYGTSPPQETQYL. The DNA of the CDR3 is TGTGCGAGCAGTTACGGGACTAGCCCCCCTCAAGAGACCCAGTACCTC.

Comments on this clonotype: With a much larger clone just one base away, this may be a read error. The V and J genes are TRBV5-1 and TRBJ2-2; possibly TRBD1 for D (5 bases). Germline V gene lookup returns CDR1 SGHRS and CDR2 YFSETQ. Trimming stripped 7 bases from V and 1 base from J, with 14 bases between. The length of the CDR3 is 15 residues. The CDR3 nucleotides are TGCGCCAGCGAAGTTGGCAGGGAGAACACCGGGGAGCTGTTTTTT. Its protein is CASEVGRENTGELFF.

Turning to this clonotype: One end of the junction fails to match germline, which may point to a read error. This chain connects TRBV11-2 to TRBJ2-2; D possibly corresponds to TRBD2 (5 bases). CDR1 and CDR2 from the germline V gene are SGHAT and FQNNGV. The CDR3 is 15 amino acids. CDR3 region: CASTPLRLGIGELSF. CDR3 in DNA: TGTGCCAGCACTCCCCTGAGGTTGGGGATCGGGGAGCTGTCTTTT.

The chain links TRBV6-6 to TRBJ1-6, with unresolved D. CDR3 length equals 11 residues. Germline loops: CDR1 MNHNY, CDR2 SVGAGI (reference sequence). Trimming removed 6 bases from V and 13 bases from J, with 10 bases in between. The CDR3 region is CASRSKAPLHF. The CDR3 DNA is TGTGCCAGCAGATCAAAGGCTCCCCTCCACTTT.

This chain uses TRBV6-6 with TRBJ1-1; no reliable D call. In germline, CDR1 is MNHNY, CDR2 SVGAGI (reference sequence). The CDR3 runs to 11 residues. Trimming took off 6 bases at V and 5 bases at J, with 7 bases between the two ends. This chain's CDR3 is CASSTRTEAFF. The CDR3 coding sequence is TGTGCCAGCAGCACGCGAACTGAAGCTTTCTTT.

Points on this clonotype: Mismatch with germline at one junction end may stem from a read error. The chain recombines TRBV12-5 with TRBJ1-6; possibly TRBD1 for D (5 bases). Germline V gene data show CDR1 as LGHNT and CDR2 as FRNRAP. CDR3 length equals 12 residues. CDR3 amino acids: CACGTAESPIHF. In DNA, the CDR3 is TGTGCTTGTGGGACGGCGGAGTCACCCATCCACTTT.

The DNA of the CDR3 is TGTGCCAGCAGCCCACATACTAGCGGCAATGAGCAGTTCTTC. This translates into CASSPHTSGNEQFF. The chain recombines TRBV7-9 with TRBJ2-1, with 8 bases aligning to TRBD2. Germline V gene sequence: CDR1 SEHNR, CDR2 FQNEAQ (reference sequence). The CDR3 contains 14 residues. The trim removed 5 bases at V and 6 bases at J, leaving 6 bases unmatched.

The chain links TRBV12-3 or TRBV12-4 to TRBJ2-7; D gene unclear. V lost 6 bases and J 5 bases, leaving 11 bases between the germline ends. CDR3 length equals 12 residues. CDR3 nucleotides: TGTGCCAGCAGATTAATCAGGAACGAGCAGTACTTC. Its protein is CASRLIRNEQYF.

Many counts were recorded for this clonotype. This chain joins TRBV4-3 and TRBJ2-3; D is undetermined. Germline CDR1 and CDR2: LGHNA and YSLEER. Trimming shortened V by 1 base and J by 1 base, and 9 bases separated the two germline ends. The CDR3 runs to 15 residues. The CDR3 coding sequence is TGCGCCAGCAGCCAAGGTGTGGCGGGCACAGATACGCAGTATTTT. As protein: CASSQGVAGTDTQYF.

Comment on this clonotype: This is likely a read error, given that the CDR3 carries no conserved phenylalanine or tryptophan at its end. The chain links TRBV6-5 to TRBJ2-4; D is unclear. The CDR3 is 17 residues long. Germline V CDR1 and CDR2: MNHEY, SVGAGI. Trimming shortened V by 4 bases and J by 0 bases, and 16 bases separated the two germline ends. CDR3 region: CASSWEGWALAKNIQYS. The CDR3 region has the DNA TGTGCCAGCAGTTGGGAAGGCTGGGCCCTAGCCAAAAACATTCAGTACTCC.

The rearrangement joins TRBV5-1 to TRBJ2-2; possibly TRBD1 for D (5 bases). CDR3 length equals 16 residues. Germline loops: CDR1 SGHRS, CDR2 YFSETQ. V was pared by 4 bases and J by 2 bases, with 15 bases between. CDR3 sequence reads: CASSPAGPPNTGELFF. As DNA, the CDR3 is TGCGCCAGCAGCCCCGCAGGGCCTCCAAACACCGGGGAGCTGTTTTTT.

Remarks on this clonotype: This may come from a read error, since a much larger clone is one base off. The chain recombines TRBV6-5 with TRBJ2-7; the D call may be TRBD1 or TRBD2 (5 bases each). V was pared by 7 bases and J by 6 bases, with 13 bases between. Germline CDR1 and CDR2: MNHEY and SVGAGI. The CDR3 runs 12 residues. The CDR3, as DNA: TGTGCCAGCAATGGGGGTCGGGGCGAGCAGTACTTC. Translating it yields CASNGGRGEQYF.

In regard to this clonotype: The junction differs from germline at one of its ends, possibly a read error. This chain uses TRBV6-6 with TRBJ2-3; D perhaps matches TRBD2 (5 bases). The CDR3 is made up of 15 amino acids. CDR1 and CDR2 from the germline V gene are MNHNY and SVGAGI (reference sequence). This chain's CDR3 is CTSRPNPRGTDTQYF. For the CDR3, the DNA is TGTACCAGCAGACCCAACCCGCGGGGCACAGATACGCAGTATTTT.